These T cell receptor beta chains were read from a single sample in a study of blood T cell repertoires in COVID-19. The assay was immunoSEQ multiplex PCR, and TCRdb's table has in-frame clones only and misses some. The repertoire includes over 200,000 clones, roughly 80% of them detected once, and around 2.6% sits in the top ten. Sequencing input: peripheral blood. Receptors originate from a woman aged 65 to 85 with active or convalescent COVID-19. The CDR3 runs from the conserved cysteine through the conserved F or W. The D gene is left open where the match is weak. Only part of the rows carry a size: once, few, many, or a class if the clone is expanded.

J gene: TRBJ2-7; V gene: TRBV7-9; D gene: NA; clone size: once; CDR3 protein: CASSWGEDYEQYF; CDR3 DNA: TGTGCCAGCAGCTGGGGCGAGGACTACGAGCAGTACTTC
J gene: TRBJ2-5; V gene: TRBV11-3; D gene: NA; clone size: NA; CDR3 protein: CASSLGGLGTQYF; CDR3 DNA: TGTGCCAGCAGCTTGGGGGGGCTCGGGACCCAGTACTTC
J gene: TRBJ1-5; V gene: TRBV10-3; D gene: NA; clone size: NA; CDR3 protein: CAISEERALQPQHF; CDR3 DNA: TGTGCCATCAGTGAGGAGAGGGCCCTCCAGCCCCAGCATTTT
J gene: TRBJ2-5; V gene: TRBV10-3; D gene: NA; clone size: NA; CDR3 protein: CAISGAQAETQYF; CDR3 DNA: TGTGCCATCAGTGGGGCTCAGGCTGAGACCCAGTACTTC
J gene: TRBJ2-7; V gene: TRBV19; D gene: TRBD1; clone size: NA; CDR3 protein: CASSISGGPYEQYF; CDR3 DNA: TGTGCCAGTAGTATATCAGGGGGCCCCTACGAGCAGTACTTC
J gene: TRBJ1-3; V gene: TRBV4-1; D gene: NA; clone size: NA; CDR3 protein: CASSQDRGGRGRNTIYF; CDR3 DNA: TGCGCCAGCAGCCAAGATCGCGGCGGCCGGGGTCGAAACACCATATATTTT
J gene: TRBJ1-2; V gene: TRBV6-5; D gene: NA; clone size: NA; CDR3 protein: CASNPGHPYGYTF; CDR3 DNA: TGTGCCAGCAACCCGGGACATCCTTATGGCTACACCTTC
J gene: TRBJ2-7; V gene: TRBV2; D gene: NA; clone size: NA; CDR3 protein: CASSVAGEIMNF; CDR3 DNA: TGTGCCAGCAGTGTCGCAGGGGAGATAATGAACTTC
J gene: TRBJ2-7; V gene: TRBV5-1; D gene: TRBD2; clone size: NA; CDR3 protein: CASSVLAEANSEQYF; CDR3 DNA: TGCGCCAGCAGCGTTCTAGCGGAGGCTAACAGCGAGCAGTACTTC
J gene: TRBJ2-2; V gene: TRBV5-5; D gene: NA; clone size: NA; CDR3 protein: CASSLGPPGVGHGSGELFF; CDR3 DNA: TGTGCCAGCAGCTTGGGGCCTCCGGGGGTCGGGCATGGGTCCGGGGAGCTGTTTTTT
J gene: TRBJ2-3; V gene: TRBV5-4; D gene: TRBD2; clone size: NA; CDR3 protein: CASSTPSGGITDTQYF; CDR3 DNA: TGTGCCAGCAGCACACCTAGCGGGGGCATCACAGATACGCAGTATTTT
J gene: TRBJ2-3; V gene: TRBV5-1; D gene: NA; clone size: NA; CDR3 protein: CASRRITGLVSDTQYF; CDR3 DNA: TGCGCCAGCAGACGGATCACAGGGTTGGTTTCAGATACGCAGTATTTT
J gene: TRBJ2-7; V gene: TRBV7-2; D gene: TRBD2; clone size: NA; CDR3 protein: CASSSLAGLLYEQYF; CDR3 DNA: TGTGCCAGCAGCTCATTAGCGGGGTTATTATACGAGCAGTACTTC
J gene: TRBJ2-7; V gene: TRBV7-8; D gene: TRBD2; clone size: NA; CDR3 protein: CASSLALPLSGRALYEQYF; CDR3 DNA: TGTGCCAGCAGCTTAGCCCTTCCCCTTAGCGGGAGGGCCCTCTACGAGCAGTACTTC
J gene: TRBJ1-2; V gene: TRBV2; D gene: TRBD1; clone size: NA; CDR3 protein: CASNRQGPSYGYTF; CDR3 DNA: TGTGCCAGCAATAGACAGGGTCCCAGCTATGGCTACACCTTC
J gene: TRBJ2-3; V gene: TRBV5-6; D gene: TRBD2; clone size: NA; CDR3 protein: CASSLRAGGHPDTQYF; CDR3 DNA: TGTGCCAGCAGCTTGCGAGCGGGGGGGCACCCAGATACGCAGTATTTT
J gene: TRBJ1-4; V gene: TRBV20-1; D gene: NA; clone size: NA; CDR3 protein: CSASSGVGEKLFF; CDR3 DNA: TGCAGTGCTAGTTCGGGGGTGGGAGAAAAACTGTTTTTT
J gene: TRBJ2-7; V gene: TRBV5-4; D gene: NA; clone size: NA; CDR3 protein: CASSFLGNAYEQYF; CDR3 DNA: TGTGCCAGCAGCTTTCTCGGGAACGCCTACGAGCAGTACTTC
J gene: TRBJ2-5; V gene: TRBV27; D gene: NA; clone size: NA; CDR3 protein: CASSFHQETQYF; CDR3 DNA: TGTGCCAGCAGTTTCCATCAAGAGACCCAGTACTTC
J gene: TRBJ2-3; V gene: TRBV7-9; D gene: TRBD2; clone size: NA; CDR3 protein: CASTFTSGGEDTQYF; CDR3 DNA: TGTGCCAGCACCTTTACTAGCGGGGGAGAGGATACGCAGTATTTT
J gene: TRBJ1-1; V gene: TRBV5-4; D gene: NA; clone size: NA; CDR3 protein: CASAADMNTEAFF; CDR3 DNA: TGTGCCAGCGCAGCCGACATGAACACTGAAGCTTTCTTT
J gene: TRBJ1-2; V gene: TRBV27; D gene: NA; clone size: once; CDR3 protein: CARGDSNYGYTF; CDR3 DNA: TGTGCCAGAGGGGATTCGAACTATGGCTACACCTTC
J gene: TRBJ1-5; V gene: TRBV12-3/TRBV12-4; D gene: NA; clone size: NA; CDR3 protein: CASSFEGVQPQHF; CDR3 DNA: TGTGCCAGCAGTTTTGAGGGGGTCCAGCCCCAGCATTTT
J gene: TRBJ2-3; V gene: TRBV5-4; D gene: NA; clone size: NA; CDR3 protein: CASSHRGTDTQYF; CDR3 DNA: TGTGCCAGCAGCCACAGGGGCACAGATACGCAGTATTTT
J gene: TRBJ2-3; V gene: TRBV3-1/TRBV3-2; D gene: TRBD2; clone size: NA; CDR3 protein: CASSQERVRGGADTQYF; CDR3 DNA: TGTGCCAGCAGCCAAGAGCGCGTCCGGGGAGGGGCAGATACGCAGTATTTT
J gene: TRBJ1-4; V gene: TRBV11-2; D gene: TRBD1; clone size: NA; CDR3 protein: CASSQTGGSEKLFF; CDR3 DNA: TGTGCCAGCAGCCAGACAGGGGGGAGTGAAAAACTGTTTTTT
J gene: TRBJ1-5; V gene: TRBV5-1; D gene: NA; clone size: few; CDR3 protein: CASSLLGESRQPQHF; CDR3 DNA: TGCGCCAGCAGCTTGCTCGGAGAAAGTAGGCAGCCCCAGCATTTT
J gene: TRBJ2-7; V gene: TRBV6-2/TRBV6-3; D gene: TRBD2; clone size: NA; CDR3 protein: CASSWAGVIEQYF; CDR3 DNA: TGTGCCAGCAGTTGGGCGGGAGTAATCGAGCAGTACTTC
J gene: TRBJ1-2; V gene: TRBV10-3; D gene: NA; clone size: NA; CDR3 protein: CATTGKGYGYTF; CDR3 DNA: TGTGCCACTACGGGGAAGGGCTATGGCTACACCTTC
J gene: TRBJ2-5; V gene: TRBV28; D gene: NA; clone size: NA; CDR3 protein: CASSSSGLEETQYF; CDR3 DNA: TGTGCCAGCAGTTCCTCGGGGTTAGAAGAGACCCAGTACTTC
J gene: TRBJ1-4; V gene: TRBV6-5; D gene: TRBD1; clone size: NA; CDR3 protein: CASRTTGMGTTLFF; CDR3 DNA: TGTGCCAGCAGAACGACAGGGATGGGTACGACACTGTTTTTT
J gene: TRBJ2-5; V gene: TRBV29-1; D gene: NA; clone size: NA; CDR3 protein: CSVRRAFGETQYF; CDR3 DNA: TGCAGCGTTCGGAGGGCATTCGGGGAGACCCAGTACTTC
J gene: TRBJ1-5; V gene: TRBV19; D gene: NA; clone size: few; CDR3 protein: CASTIPLSNQPQHF; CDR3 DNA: TGTGCCAGTACCATCCCCCTAAGCAATCAGCCCCAGCATTTT
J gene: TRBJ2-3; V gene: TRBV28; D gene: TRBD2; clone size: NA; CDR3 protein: CASSLAKAGDTDTQYF; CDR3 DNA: TGTGCCAGCAGTCTAGCGAAAGCGGGAGACACAGATACGCAGTATTTT
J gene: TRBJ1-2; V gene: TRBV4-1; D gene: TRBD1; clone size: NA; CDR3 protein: CASSHPPGQRNYGYTF; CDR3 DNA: TGCGCCAGCAGCCACCCACCGGGACAGCGGAACTATGGCTACACCTTC
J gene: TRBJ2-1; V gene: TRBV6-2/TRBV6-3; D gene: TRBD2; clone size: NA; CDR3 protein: CASSGGTSGEYEQFF; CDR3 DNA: TGTGCCAGCAGCGGTGGGACTAGCGGGGAGTATGAGCAGTTCTTC
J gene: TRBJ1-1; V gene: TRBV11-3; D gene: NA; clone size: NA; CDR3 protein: CASSPDSKGTEAFF; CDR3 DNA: TGTGCCAGCAGCCCCGACAGCAAAGGGACTGAAGCTTTCTTT
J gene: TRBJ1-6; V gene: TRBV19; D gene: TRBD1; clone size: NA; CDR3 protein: CASSTGQVVPLHF; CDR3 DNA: TGTGCCAGTAGTACGGGACAGGTTGTACCCCTCCACTTT
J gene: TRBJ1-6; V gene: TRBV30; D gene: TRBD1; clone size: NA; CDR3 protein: CAWSKGQDNSPLHF; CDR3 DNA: TGTGCCTGGAGTAAGGGACAGGATAATTCACCCCTCCACTTT
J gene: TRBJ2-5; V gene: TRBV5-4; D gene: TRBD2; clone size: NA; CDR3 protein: CASSRSGGVLETQYF; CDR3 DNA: TGTGCCAGCAGCCGATCTGGGGGGGTACTGGAGACCCAGTACTTC
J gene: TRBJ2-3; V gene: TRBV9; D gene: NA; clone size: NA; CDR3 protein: CASSSRGDKTVGTDTQYF; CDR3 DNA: TGTGCCAGCAGCTCCCGGGGAGACAAAACTGTCGGCACAGATACGCAGTATTTT
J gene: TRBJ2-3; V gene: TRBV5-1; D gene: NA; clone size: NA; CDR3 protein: CASSSLGEADTQYF; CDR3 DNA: TGCGCCAGCAGCTCCCTCGGGGAAGCAGATACGCAGTATTTT
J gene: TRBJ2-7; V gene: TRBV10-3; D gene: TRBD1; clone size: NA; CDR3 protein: CAISESGTGRYSYEQYF; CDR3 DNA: TGTGCCATCAGTGAGTCAGGGACAGGGCGTTATTCCTACGAGCAGTACTTC
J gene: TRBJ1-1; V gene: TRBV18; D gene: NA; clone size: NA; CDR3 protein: CASSPVGGRTEAFF; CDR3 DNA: TGTGCCAGCTCACCTGTCGGGGGGAGGACTGAAGCTTTCTTT
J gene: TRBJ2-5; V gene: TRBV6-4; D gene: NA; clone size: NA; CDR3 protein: CASSDSPGQETQYF; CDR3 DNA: TGTGCCAGCAGTGACTCGCCAGGACAAGAGACCCAGTACTTC
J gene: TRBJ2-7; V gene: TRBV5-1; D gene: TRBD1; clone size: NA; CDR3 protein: CASSLGTGFSYEQYF; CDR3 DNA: TGCGCCAGCAGCTTGGGGACAGGCTTCTCCTACGAGCAGTACTTC
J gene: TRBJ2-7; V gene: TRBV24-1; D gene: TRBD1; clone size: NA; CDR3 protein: CATRPGQGCF; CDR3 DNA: TGTGCCACCAGACCGGGACAGGGGTGCTTC